The clone carrying this T cell receptor beta chain came up a few times. This entry comes from a study of blood T cells in healthy people across ages. Germline CDR1 and CDR2: MNHEY and SVGEGT. V was clipped by 6 bases and J by 9 bases, with 15 bases between them. The CDR3 contains 13 residues. Sample-barcoded 5' priming and a J-beta primer mix drove a second PCR of about 6 to 12 cycles. TCRdb reanalysed the 5' RACE reads using MiXCR and keeps one entry per CDR3 protein. Of around 700,000 distinct CDR3 sequences in the sample, approximately 25% were seen once. The sample also formed part of further work on T cells of mothers and their children.

The receptor comes from a boy aged 5-17 years in good health. Material for sequencing was blood. J is TRBJ2-4 and V is TRBV6-2 or TRBV6-3; D possibly uses TRBD1 or TRBD2 (5 bases each). Here the CDR3 reads CASRPPGTSIQYF. DNA for the CDR3: TGTGCCAGCAGACCCCCCGGGACGAGCATTCAGTACTTC.